Listed below are T cell receptor beta chains from one sample, sequenced in a study of cytomegalovirus exposure and HLA in healthy donors. Only in-frame clones appear in the TCRdb table, and some are missing; sequencing was by immunoSEQ multiplex PCR. The sample holds about 160,000 clones, over 80% seen once. The sequencing sample was made of PBMCs. The receptors stem from a boy younger than 10 in good health and CMV-seronegative. The CDR3 runs from the conserved cysteine through the conserved F or W. A D gene is named only where the DNA matches it firmly. Size values are once, few and many counts, or a class for expanded clones, and some rows have none.

clone_size	d_call	v_call	j_call	cdr3_aa	cdr3_nt
-	TRBD2	TRBV7-3	TRBJ2-1	CASSRAGGEQFF	TGTGCCAGCAGCCGGGCGGGGGGTGAGCAGTTCTTC
-	TRBD2	TRBV2	TRBJ2-5	CASSALAARTQYF	TGTGCCAGCAGTGCACTAGCGGCTCGGACCCAGTACTTC
-	-	TRBV7-8	TRBJ2-3	CASSPPGISTDTQYF	TGTGCCAGCAGCCCACCGGGGATTAGCACAGATACGCAGTATTTT
many	-	TRBV19	TRBJ1-5	CASSYNSNQPQHF	TGTGCCAGTAGTTATAATAGCAATCAGCCCCAGCATTTT
-	-	TRBV2	TRBJ1-1	CASSVGLYSEAFF	TGTGCCAGCAGTGTGGGCCTTTACAGCGAAGCTTTCTTT
-	TRBD2	TRBV5-4	TRBJ2-5	CASSYPGLAGETQYF	TGTGCCAGCAGCTATCCGGGACTAGCGGGAGAGACCCAGTACTTC
once	TRBD2	TRBV6-5	TRBJ2-1	CASSPGGSLNNEQFF	TGTGCCAGCAGCCCGGGGGGGAGTTTGAACAATGAGCAGTTCTTC
once	-	TRBV4-1	TRBJ1-3	CASSQDFQTVTAGNTIYF	TGCGCCAGCAGCCAAGATTTCCAAACCGTGACAGCTGGAAACACCATATATTTT
-	-	TRBV18	TRBJ1-4	CASRSTGGREKLFF	TGTGCCAGCCGATCGACCGGGGGGCGCGAAAAACTGTTTTTT
-	TRBD2	TRBV15	TRBJ2-1	CATSRYSGGARGYNEQFF	TGTGCCACCAGCAGATATAGCGGGGGGGCCCGGGGATACAATGAGCAGTTCTTC
-	-	TRBV10-3	TRBJ1-1	CAISGGGITEAFF	TGTGCCATCAGTGGCGGGGGGATCACTGAAGCTTTCTTT
few	TRBD2	TRBV11-2	TRBJ2-7	CASSLGTSGSNEQYF	TGTGCCAGCAGCTTAGGAACTAGCGGGAGCAACGAGCAGTACTTC
once	TRBD2	TRBV5-1	TRBJ2-4	CASSLVGRVEGKNIQYF	TGCGCCAGCAGCTTGGTAGGGAGGGTAGAGGGAAAGAACATTCAGTACTTC
-	-	TRBV6-6	TRBJ1-2	CASSPRTVSRDGYTF	TGTGCCAGCAGCCCTCGGACAGTGAGCCGCGATGGCTACACCTTC
-	-	TRBV28	TRBJ1-6	CASSLSGANRNNSPLHF	TGTGCCAGCAGTTTAAGTGGTGCGAACAGAAATAATTCACCCCTCCACTTT
-	-	TRBV5-1	TRBJ2-3	CASRPGAGTDTQYF	TGCGCCAGCAGACCAGGGGCGGGCACAGATACGCAGTATTTT
-	TRBD1	TRBV6-5	TRBJ1-2	CASSYSGTGAYTF	TGTGCCAGCAGTTACTCCGGGACAGGGGCCTACACCTTC
once	-	TRBV21-1	TRBJ2-7	CASSIGAEDTRSYEQYF	TGTGCCAGCAGCATTGGGGCCGAAGACACCCGCTCCTACGAGCAGTACTTC
-	TRBD1	TRBV4-3	TRBJ1-5	CASSQDLPGGSYGNQPQHF	TGCGCCAGCAGCCAAGATCTCCCAGGGGGATCTTATGGCAATCAGCCCCAGCATTTT
-	TRBD1	TRBV2	TRBJ2-3	CASTLGQGIDTQYF	TGTGCCAGCACCTTGGGACAGGGCATAGATACGCAGTATTTT